A selection of T cell receptor beta chains follows, all from one sample in a study of blood T cell repertoires in COVID-19. Clones were sequenced by immunoSEQ multiplex PCR, and TCRdb holds only the in-frame ones, with some missing. This repertoire shows fewer than 300,000 clones, roughly 80% found once; its top ten account for about 1.6%. The sample comprised peripheral blood. These receptor sequences come from a human donor with COVID-19, enrolled during active disease. The donor label of this sample is uncertain. CDR3s include the opening cysteine and the closing phenylalanine or tryptophan. The D gene is left open where the match is weak. Expanded clones get a size class; other rows say once, few or many, or leave the size out.

J	D	V	size	CDR3	DNA
TRBJ2-3	.	TRBV7-9	.	CASSAHTSTDTQYF	TGTGCCAGCAGCGCCCATACTAGCACAGATACGCAGTATTTT
TRBJ2-5	.	TRBV7-7	.	CASSLALLETQYF	TGTGCTAGCAGCTTGGCTCTGTTAGAGACCCAGTACTTC
TRBJ2-2	.	TRBV12-2	many	CASRLWELAVNTGELFF	TGTGCAAGTCGCCTGTGGGAGCTAGCGGTAAACACCGGGGAGCTGTTTTTT
TRBJ2-5	.	TRBV18	.	CASSPARTQETQYF	TGTGCCAGCTCACCCGCCAGAACCCAAGAGACCCAGTACTTC
TRBJ2-7	.	TRBV9	.	CASSVGANSYEQYF	TGTGCCAGCAGCGTTGGAGCGAACTCCTACGAGCAGTACTTC
TRBJ1-2	.	TRBV6-5	.	CASSYRGFGYTF	TGTGCCAGCAGTTACAGGGGGTTTGGCTACACCTTC
TRBJ2-7	TRBD1	TRBV27	.	CASRKDRVVSEQYF	TGTGCCAGCAGAAAGGACAGGGTCGTTAGCGAGCAGTACTTC
TRBJ2-7	TRBD1	TRBV2	.	CASSETGASHEQYF	TGTGCCAGCAGCGAAACAGGGGCGTCCCACGAGCAGTACTTC
TRBJ1-1	TRBD1	TRBV11-2	.	CASSWDSNTEAFF	TGTGCCAGCAGCTGGGACAGTAACACTGAAGCTTTCTTT
TRBJ1-5	TRBD1	TRBV4-3	once	CASSRTGGNQPQHF	TGCGCCAGTTCCAGGACAGGGGGAAATCAGCCCCAGCATTTT
TRBJ2-5	TRBD1	TRBV2	.	CASSPPGQGAETQYF	TGTGCCAGCAGTCCCCCGGGACAGGGGGCTGAGACCCAGTACTTC
TRBJ2-1	.	TRBV4-2	.	CASSQDGVRWGDSPHLDNEQFF	TGTGCCAGCAGCCAAGATGGGGTGCGTTGGGGCGATTCACCTCACCTCGACAATGAGCAGTTCTTC
TRBJ1-5	TRBD1	TRBV27	few	CASSQGAGEKIYQPQHF	TGTGCCAGCAGTCAGGGGGCGGGGGAAAAGATATATCAGCCCCAGCATTTT
TRBJ2-1	TRBD1	TRBV6-5	.	CASSWGQNNEQFF	TGTGCCAGCAGTTGGGGACAGAACAATGAGCAGTTCTTC
TRBJ2-1	.	TRBV7-3	.	CASSSTSPGGNEQFF	TGTGCCAGCAGCTCTACTAGCCCCGGAGGAAATGAGCAGTTCTTC
TRBJ2-5	.	TRBV30	once	CAWSSGAETQYF	TGTGCCTGGAGTTCGGGTGCGGAGACCCAGTACTTC
TRBJ1-1	.	TRBV4-3	.	CASSQRQDENTEAFF	TGCGCCAGCAGCCAACGACAGGACGAGAACACTGAAGCTTTCTTT
TRBJ2-1	.	TRBV28	.	CAALRLGVNEQFF	TGTGCCGCCCTTCGGCTAGGTGTCAATGAGCAGTTCTTC
TRBJ2-5	TRBD2	TRBV27	.	CASSLELAGRETQYF	TGTGCCAGCAGTTTAGAACTAGCGGGAAGGGAGACCCAGTACTTC
TRBJ2-7	TRBD2	TRBV6-8	.	CASNLTGLAGYEQYF	TGTGCCAGCAACTTGACCGGACTAGCGGGTTACGAGCAGTACTTC
TRBJ2-3	.	TRBV7-3	.	CASSLKLANTDTQYF	TGTGCCAGCAGCTTAAAACTAGCTAATACAGATACGCAGTATTTT
TRBJ1-5	.	TRBV9	.	CASSPSGILNQPQHF	TGTGCCAGCAGCCCCTCCGGGATACTAAATCAGCCCCAGCATTTT
TRBJ1-1	TRBD1	TRBV7-2	.	CASSLRQGGGEAFF	TGTGCCAGCAGCTTACGACAGGGGGGGGGCGAAGCTTTCTTT
TRBJ2-3	.	TRBV4-1	.	CAGPPDTQYF	TGCGCCGGGCCACCGGATACGCAGTATTTT
TRBJ2-2	TRBD2	TRBV19	.	CASSIGLAGSIANTGELFF	TGTGCCAGTAGTATCGGGCTAGCGGGGTCTATTGCGAACACCGGGGAGCTGTTTTTT
TRBJ2-7	.	TRBV20-1	.	CSASSPSYEQYF	TGCAGTGCTAGTTCCCCATCATACGAGCAGTACTTC
TRBJ1-1	TRBD1	TRBV7-6	.	CASSSLRDRGAEAFF	TGTGCCAGCAGCTCCCTCCGGGACAGGGGGGCTGAAGCTTTCTTT
TRBJ2-1	.	TRBV18	.	CASSPGQASYNEQFF	TGTGCCAGCTCACCAGGGCAGGCCTCCTACAATGAGCAGTTCTTC
TRBJ2-2	TRBD2	TRBV5-1	many	CASSLGPGGTSGELFF	TGCGCCAGCAGCTTGGGGCCAGGTGGGACTAGCGGGGAGCTGTTTTTT
TRBJ2-3	TRBD2	TRBV18	once	CASSPNAAGLAGGSDTQYF	TGTGCCAGCTCACCAAATGCGGCGGGACTAGCGGGAGGTTCAGATACGCAGTATTTT
TRBJ1-2	TRBD1	TRBV3-1/TRBV3-2	.	CASSQIPPGQGSGYTF	TGTGCCAGCAGCCAGATACCCCCGGGACAGGGGTCTGGCTACACCTTC
TRBJ2-7	.	TRBV21-1	once	CASSDPGLAGLYEQYF	TGTGCCAGCAGCGATCCGGGACTAGCGGGACTATACGAGCAGTACTTC
TRBJ2-7	TRBD1	TRBV6-6	.	CATLTGAKDEQYF	TGTGCCACCTTGACAGGGGCTAAAGACGAGCAGTACTTC
TRBJ1-1	TRBD1	TRBV6-5	.	CASLGQTNTEAFF	TGTGCCAGCTTGGGACAGACGAACACTGAAGCTTTCTTT
TRBJ2-5	TRBD1	TRBV11-2	.	CASSLQGDETQYF	TGTGCCAGCAGCTTACAGGGGGACGAGACCCAGTACTTC
TRBJ2-3	.	TRBV19	.	CASSPRTGGDTQYF	TGTGCCAGTAGTCCCCGGACAGGAGGGGATACGCAGTATTTT
TRBJ1-2	.	TRBV5-1	.	CASSPSGSTNGYTF	TGCGCCAGCAGCCCATCGGGAAGTACCAATGGCTACACCTTC
TRBJ2-1	TRBD2	TRBV15	.	CATSRGVAGVDNEQFF	TGTGCCACCAGCAGAGGGGTAGCGGGTGTGGACAATGAGCAGTTCTTC
TRBJ1-5	TRBD1	TRBV9	.	CASSGGQADQPQHF	TGTGCCAGCAGCGGGGGACAGGCGGACCAGCCCCAGCATTTT
TRBJ2-5	TRBD2	TRBV27	.	CASSPDSGTSGRVVPYF	TGTGCCAGCAGTCCTGATTCCGGGACTAGCGGGAGGGTTGTTCCGTACTTC